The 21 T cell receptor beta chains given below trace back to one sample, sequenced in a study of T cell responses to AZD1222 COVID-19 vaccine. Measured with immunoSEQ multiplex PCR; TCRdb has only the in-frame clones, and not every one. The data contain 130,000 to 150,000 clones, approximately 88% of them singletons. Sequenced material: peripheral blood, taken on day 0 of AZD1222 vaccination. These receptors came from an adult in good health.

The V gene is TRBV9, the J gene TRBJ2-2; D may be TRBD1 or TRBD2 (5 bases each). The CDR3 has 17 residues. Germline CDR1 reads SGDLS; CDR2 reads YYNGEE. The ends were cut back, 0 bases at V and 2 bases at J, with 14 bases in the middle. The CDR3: CASSVVPLGVNTGELFF. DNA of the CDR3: TGTGCCAGCAGCGTAGTCCCCCTGGGGGTAAACACCGGGGAGCTGTTTTTT.

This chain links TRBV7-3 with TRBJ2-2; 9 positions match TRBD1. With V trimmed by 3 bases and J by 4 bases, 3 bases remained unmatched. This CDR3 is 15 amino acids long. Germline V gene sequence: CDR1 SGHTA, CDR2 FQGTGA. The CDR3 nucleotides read TGTGCCAGCAGCTTCGGGACAGGGTTCACCGGGGAGCTGTTTTTT. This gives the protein CASSFGTGFTGELFF.

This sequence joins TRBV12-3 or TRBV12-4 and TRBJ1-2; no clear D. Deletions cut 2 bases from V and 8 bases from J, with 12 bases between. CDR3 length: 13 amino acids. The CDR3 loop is CASSLMLSVGYTF. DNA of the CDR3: TGTGCCAGCAGTTTAATGCTCTCGGTCGGCTACACCTTC.

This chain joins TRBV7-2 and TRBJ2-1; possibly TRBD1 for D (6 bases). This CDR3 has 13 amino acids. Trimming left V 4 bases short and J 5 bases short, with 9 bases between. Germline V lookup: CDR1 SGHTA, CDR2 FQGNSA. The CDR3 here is CASSSGQHNEQFF. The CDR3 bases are TGTGCCAGCAGCTCCGGACAGCACAATGAGCAGTTCTTC.

The CDR3 loop is CASSRYNEQFF. CDR3 coding DNA: TGTGCCAGCAGCCGCTACAATGAGCAGTTCTTC. The rearrangement uses TRBV7-2 and TRBJ2-1; D not resolved. Per the germline V gene, CDR1 is SGHTA and CDR2 is FQGNSA. This CDR3 comprises 11 residues. The V end was cut by 5 bases, the J end by 3 bases, with 2 bases between.

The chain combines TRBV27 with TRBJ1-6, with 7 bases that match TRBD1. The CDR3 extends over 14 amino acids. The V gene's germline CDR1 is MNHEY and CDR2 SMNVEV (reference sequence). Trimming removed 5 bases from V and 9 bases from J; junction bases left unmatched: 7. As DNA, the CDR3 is TGTGCCAGCAGTAGGGACAGAGGGAGTTCACCCCTCCACTTT. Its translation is CASSRDRGSSPLHF.

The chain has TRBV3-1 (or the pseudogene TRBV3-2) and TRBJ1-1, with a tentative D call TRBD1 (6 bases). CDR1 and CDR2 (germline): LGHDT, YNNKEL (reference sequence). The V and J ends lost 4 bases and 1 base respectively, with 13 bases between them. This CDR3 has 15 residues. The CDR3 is CASSPTDRRNTEAFF. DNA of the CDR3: TGTGCCAGCAGCCCCACGGACAGAAGGAACACTGAAGCTTTCTTT.

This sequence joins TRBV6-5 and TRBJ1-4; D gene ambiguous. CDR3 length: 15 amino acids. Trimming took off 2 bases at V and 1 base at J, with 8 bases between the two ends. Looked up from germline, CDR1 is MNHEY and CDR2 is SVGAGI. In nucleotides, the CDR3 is TGTGCCAGCAGTTACGGGGTACTAACTAATGAAAAACTGTTTTTT. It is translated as CASSYGVLTNEKLFF.

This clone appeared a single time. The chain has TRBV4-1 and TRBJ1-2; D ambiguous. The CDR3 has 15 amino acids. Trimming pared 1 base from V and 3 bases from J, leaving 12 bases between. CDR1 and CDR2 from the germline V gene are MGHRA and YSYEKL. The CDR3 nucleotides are TGCGCCAGCAGCCAAGTGTCCAGGAATTACTATGGCTACACCTTC. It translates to CASSQVSRNYYGYTF.

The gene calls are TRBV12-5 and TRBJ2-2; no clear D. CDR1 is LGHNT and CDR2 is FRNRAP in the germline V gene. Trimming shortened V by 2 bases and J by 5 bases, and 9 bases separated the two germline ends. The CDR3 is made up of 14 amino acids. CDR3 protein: CASGLSLGTGELFF. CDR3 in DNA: TGTGCTAGTGGTTTGTCCCTCGGGACCGGGGAGCTGTTTTTT. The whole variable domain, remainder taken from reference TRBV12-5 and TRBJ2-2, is DARVTQTPRHKVTEMGQEVTMRCQPILGHNTVFWYRQTMMQGLELLAYFRNRAPLDDSGMPKDRFSAEMPDATLATLKIQPSEPRDSAVYFCASGLSLGTGELFFGEGSRLTVL.

Here the CDR3 DNA reads TGTGCCAGTAGTATAGGAGGTTCCCTACAGGGCCTGAACACTGAAGCTTTCTTT. As protein: CASSIGGSLQGLNTEAFF. The rearrangement joins TRBV19 to TRBJ1-1; TRBD1 might be the D (6 bases). V was pared by 1 base and J by 0 bases, with 18 bases between. There are 18 residues in the CDR3. Per the germline V gene, CDR1 is LNHDA and CDR2 is SQIVND (reference sequence).

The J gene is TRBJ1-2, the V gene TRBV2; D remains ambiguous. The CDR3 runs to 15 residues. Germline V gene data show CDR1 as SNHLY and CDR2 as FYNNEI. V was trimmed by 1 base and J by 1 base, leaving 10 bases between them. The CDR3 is CASSEGSGNNYGYTF. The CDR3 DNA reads TGTGCCAGCAGTGAAGGAAGCGGGAATAACTATGGCTACACCTTC.

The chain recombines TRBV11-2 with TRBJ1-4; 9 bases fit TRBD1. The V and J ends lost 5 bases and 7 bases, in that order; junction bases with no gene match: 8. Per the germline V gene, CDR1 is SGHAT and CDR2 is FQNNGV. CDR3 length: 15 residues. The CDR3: CASSLGQGLREKLFF. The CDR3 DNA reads TGTGCCAGCAGCCTGGGACAGGGATTGCGTGAAAAACTGTTTTTT. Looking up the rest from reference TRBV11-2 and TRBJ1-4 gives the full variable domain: EAGVAQSPRYKIIEKRQSVAFWCNPISGHATLYWYQQILGQGPKLLIQFQNNGVVDDSQLPKDRFSAERLKGVDSTLKIQPAKLEDSAVYLCASSLGQGLREKLFFGSGTQLSVL.

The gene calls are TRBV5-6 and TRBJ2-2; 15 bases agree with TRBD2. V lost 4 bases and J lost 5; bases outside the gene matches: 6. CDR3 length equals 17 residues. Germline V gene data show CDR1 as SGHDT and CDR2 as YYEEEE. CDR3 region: CASSPGLAGGRTGELFF. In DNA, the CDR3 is TGTGCCAGCAGCCCGGGACTAGCGGGGGGTCGGACCGGGGAGCTGTTTTTT. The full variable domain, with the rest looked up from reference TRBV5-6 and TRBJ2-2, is DAGVTQSPTHLIKTRGQQVTLRCSPKSGHDTVSWYQQALGQGPQFIFQYYEEEERQRGNFPDRFSGHQFPNYSSELNVNALLLGDSALYLCASSPGLAGGRTGELFFGEGSRLTVL.

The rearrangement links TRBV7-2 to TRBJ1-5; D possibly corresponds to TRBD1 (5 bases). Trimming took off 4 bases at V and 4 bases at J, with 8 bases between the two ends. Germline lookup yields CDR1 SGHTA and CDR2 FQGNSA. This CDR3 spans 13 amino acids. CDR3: CASSSTDNQPQHF. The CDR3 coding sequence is TGTGCCAGCAGCTCGACAGATAATCAGCCCCAGCATTTT.

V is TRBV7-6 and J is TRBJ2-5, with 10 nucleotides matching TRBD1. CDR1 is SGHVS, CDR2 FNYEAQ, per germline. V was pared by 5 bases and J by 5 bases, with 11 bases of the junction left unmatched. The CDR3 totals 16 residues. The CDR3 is CASSPTGGIGRETQYF. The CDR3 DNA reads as TGTGCCAGCAGCCCGACAGGGGGCATAGGGAGGGAGACCCAGTACTTC.

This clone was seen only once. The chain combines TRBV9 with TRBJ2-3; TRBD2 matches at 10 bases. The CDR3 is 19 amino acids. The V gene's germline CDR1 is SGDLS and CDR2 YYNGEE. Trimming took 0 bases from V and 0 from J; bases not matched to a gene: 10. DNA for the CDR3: TGTGCCAGCAGCGTAGGTGTGGGATTAGCGGGGGGCAGCACAGATACGCAGTATTTT. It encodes CASSVGVGLAGGSTDTQYF.

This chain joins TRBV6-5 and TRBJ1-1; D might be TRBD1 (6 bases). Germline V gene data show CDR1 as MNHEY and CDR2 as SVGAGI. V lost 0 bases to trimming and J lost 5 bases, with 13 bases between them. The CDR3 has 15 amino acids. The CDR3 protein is CASSYSGAHRTEAFF. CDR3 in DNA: TGTGCCAGCAGTTACTCGGGGGCGCATCGGACTGAAGCTTTCTTT.

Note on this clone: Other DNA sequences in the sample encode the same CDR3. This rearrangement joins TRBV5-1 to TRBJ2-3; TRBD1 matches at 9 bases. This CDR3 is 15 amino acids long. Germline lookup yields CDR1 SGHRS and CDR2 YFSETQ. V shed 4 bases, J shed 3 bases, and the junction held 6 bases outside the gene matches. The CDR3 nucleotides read TGCGCCAGCAGCCCCGCCGGACAGGGGACAGATACGCAGTATTTT. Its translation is CASSPAGQGTDTQYF.

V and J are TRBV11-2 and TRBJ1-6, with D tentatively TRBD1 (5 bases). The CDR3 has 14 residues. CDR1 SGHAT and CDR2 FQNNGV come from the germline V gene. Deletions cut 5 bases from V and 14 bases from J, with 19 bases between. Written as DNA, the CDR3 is TGTGCCAGCAGCCCTGGGACCGACAATTCGGCCCTCCACTTT. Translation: CASSPGTDNSALHF.

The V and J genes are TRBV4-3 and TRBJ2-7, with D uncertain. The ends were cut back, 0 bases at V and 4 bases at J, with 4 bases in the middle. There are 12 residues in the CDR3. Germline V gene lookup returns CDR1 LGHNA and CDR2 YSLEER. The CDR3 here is CASSQDRYEQYF. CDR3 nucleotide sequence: TGCGCCAGCAGCCAAGACCGGTACGAGCAGTACTTC.